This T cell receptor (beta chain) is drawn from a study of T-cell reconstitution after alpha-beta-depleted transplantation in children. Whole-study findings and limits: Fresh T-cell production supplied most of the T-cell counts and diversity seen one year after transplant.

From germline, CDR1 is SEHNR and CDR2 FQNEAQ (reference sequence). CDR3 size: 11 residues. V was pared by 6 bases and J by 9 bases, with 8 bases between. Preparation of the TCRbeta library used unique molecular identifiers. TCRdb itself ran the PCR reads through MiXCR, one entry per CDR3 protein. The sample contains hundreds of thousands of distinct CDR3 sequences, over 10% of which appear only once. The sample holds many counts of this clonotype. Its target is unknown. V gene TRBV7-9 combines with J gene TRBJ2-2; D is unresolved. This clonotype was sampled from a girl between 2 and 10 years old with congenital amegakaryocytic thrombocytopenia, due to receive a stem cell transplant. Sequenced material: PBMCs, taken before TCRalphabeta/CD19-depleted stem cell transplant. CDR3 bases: TGTGCCAGCAGGGCGGCGAGGGAGCTGTTTTTT. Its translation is CASRAARELFF.